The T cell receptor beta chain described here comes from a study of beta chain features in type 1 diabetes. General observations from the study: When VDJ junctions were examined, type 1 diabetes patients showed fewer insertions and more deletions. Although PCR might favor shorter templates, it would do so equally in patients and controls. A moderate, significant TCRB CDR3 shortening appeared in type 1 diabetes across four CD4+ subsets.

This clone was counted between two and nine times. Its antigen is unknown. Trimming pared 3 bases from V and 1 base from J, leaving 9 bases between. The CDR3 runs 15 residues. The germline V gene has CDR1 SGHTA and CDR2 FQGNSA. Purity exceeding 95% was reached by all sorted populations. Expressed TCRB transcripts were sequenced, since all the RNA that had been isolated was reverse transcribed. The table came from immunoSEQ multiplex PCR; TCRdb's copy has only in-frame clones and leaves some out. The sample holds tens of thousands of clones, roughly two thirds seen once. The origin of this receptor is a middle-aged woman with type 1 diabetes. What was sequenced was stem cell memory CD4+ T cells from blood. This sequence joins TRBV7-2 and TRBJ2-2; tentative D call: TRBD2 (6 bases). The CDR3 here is CASSLGRGNTGELFF. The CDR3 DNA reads TGTGCCAGCAGCTTGGGGCGGGGGAACACCGGGGAGCTGTTTTTT. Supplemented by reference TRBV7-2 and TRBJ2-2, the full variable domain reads GAGVSQSPSNKVTEKGKDVELRCDPISGHTALYWYRQSLGQGLEFLIYFQGNSAPDKSGLPSDRFSAERTGGSVSTLTIQRTQQEDSAVYLCASSLGRGNTGELFFGEGSRLTVL.